These T cell receptor beta chains were read from a single sample in a study of blood T cell repertoires in COVID-19. Sequencing used immunoSEQ multiplex PCR; TCRdb keeps in-frame clones, though not all of them. This table has roughly 300,000 clones, around 87% appearing once. The sequenced sample was PBMCs or T cells enriched from blood (not recorded which). Receptors originate from a woman in her 30s who had recovered from COVID-19. CDR3s include the opening cysteine and the closing phenylalanine or tryptophan. D genes are given only for firm matches. Where a row states a size, it is once, few, many or the class of an expanded clone; other rows omit it.

v_call: TRBV6-2/TRBV6-3
clone_size: -
j_call: TRBJ1-2
d_call: TRBD1
cdr3_length: 12
cdr3_nt: TGTGCCAGCAGTGACAGGGTCCGAGGCTACACCTTC
cdr3_aa: CASSDRVRGYTF

v_call: TRBV15
clone_size: -
j_call: TRBJ1-2
d_call: -
cdr3_length: 14
cdr3_nt: TGTGCCACCAGCCGATTGCAACTGAACTATGGCTACACCTTC
cdr3_aa: CATSRLQLNYGYTF

v_call: TRBV28
clone_size: once
j_call: TRBJ2-3
d_call: TRBD2
cdr3_length: 15
cdr3_nt: TGTGCCAGCTGGGGGGGACTAGCGGGCATAGGGACGCAGTATTTT
cdr3_aa: CASWGGLAGIGTQYF

v_call: TRBV7-9
clone_size: once
j_call: TRBJ2-7
d_call: -
cdr3_length: 14
cdr3_nt: TGTGCCAGCAGCTTCCCAGGGACTGGCTACGAGCAGTACTTC
cdr3_aa: CASSFPGTGYEQYF

v_call: TRBV29-1
clone_size: few
j_call: TRBJ2-5
d_call: TRBD2
cdr3_length: 12
cdr3_nt: TGCAGCACTGTGGGGGGGGGAGAGACCCAGTACTTC
cdr3_aa: CSTVGGGETQYF

v_call: TRBV2
clone_size: -
j_call: TRBJ1-5
d_call: -
cdr3_length: 14
cdr3_nt: TGTGCCAGCAGTGAGGGGCAGGCGGATCAGCCCCAGCATTTT
cdr3_aa: CASSEGQADQPQHF

v_call: TRBV5-1
clone_size: -
j_call: TRBJ1-6
d_call: TRBD1
cdr3_length: 15
cdr3_nt: TGCGCCAGCAGCTTAAGGGGGCCCTATAATTCACCCCTCCACTTT
cdr3_aa: CASSLRGPYNSPLHF

v_call: TRBV14
clone_size: -
j_call: TRBJ1-2
d_call: TRBD1
cdr3_length: 15
cdr3_nt: TGTGCCAGCAGCCAATTGCAGGGGGTGATCTATGGCTACACCTTC
cdr3_aa: CASSQLQGVIYGYTF

v_call: TRBV29-1
clone_size: -
j_call: TRBJ2-2
d_call: -
cdr3_length: 14
cdr3_nt: TGCAGCGTTGGGAGGGTCCCGAACACCGGGGAGCTGTTTTTT
cdr3_aa: CSVGRVPNTGELFF

v_call: TRBV5-1
clone_size: -
j_call: TRBJ2-1
d_call: -
cdr3_length: 15
cdr3_nt: TGCGCCAGCAGCGTTACGAGGAGCTCCTACAATGAGCAGTTCTTC
cdr3_aa: CASSVTRSSYNEQFF

v_call: TRBV2
clone_size: once
j_call: TRBJ1-4
d_call: TRBD1
cdr3_length: 13
cdr3_nt: TGTGCCAGCGGACAGGCAACTAATGAAAAACTGTTTTTT
cdr3_aa: CASGQATNEKLFF

v_call: TRBV29-1
clone_size: -
j_call: TRBJ2-5
d_call: TRBD2
cdr3_length: 14
cdr3_nt: TGCAGCGTTGAACTAGCGGGGGATCAAGAGACCCAGTACTTC
cdr3_aa: CSVELAGDQETQYF

v_call: TRBV2
clone_size: -
j_call: TRBJ2-3
d_call: -
cdr3_length: 14
cdr3_nt: TGTGCCAGCAGTGAAACGACTAGCACAGATACGCAGTATTTT
cdr3_aa: CASSETTSTDTQYF

v_call: TRBV6-5
clone_size: once
j_call: TRBJ1-1
d_call: -
cdr3_length: 14
cdr3_nt: TGTGCCAGCAGGCAAGTACAGGGATTCACTGAAGCTTTCTTT
cdr3_aa: CASRQVQGFTEAFF

v_call: TRBV13
clone_size: -
j_call: TRBJ2-1
d_call: TRBD2
cdr3_length: 16
cdr3_nt: TGTGCCAGCACTCCGACAAGGTACGGGGAGGGGAATGAGCAGTTCTTC
cdr3_aa: CASTPTRYGEGNEQFF

v_call: TRBV5-1
clone_size: -
j_call: TRBJ1-2
d_call: TRBD1
cdr3_length: 13
cdr3_nt: TGCGCCAGCAGCTTCGGACAGGGGGCGGGCTACACCTTC
cdr3_aa: CASSFGQGAGYTF

v_call: TRBV6-5
clone_size: -
j_call: TRBJ1-6
d_call: -
cdr3_length: 13
cdr3_nt: TGTGCCAGCACCCGACAGTATAATTCACCCCTCCACTTT
cdr3_aa: CASTRQYNSPLHF

v_call: TRBV30
clone_size: -
j_call: TRBJ1-4
d_call: -
cdr3_length: 14
cdr3_nt: TGTGCCTGGAGTGTAGGGGGGGCTTATGAAAAACTGTTTTTT
cdr3_aa: CAWSVGGAYEKLFF